This T cell receptor (beta chain) is drawn from a study of blood T cell repertoires in COVID-19. The protocol was immunoSEQ multiplex PCR, while the TCRdb copy is restricted to in-frame clones and leaves out a portion. The table includes approximately 150,000 clones, roughly 84% detected once. V lost 7 bases and J lost 3, with 10 bases in between. Germline CDR1 and CDR2: SQVTM and ANQGSEA. This CDR3 region has 12 residues. The sequence was collected from a man in his 60s who had recovered from COVID-19. The chain combines TRBV29-1 with TRBJ1-3; the D is unclear. The specimen sequenced was PBMCs or T cells enriched from blood (not recorded which). For the CDR3, the DNA is TGCAGCGCAGAGGGTAATGGAAACACCATATATTTT. Encoded protein: CSAEGNGNTIYF.